These T cell receptor beta chains were read from a single sample in a study of cytomegalovirus exposure and HLA in healthy donors. The table came from immunoSEQ multiplex PCR; TCRdb's copy has only in-frame clones and leaves some out. Among roughly 150,000 clones listed, about 81% were seen once. Input material: PBMCs. These receptors came from a woman aged 18-29 years in good health and CMV-seronegative. Both conserved end residues are part of each CDR3. Fields, in order: V gene, clone size, D gene, J gene, CDR3 protein, CDR3 DNA. D genes are given only for firm matches. Not all rows give a size; the values are once, few, many and, for expanded clones, a class.

>TRBV7-9|NA|TRBD2|TRBJ2-5
CSSSSRTSGETQYF
TGTTCCAGCAGCTCCAGGACTAGCGGGGAGACCCAGTACTTC
>TRBV6-5|NA|TRBD1|TRBJ2-7
CASSYGTGGAEQYF
TGTGCCAGCAGTTACGGGACAGGGGGCGCCGAGCAGTACTTC
>TRBV7-9|once|NA|TRBJ1-1
CASGLGRPRTEAFF
TGTGCCAGCGGCCTGGGGCGCCCGAGGACTGAAGCTTTCTTT
>TRBV6-6|once|TRBD1|TRBJ1-1
CAGHDRGDMNTEAFF
TGTGCCGGCCACGACAGGGGCGATATGAACACTGAAGCTTTCTTT
>TRBV19|NA|TRBD1|TRBJ1-1
CASSPRQGAILRNTEAFF
TGTGCCAGTAGCCCCCGACAGGGGGCGATTTTGCGGAACACTGAAGCTTTCTTT
>TRBV2|NA|TRBD2|TRBJ2-1
CASSPTSGINGAEQFF
TGTGCCAGCAGTCCAACTAGCGGGATAAATGGTGCAGAGCAGTTCTTC
>TRBV2|once|NA|TRBJ2-5
CASIEWLGGETQYF
TGTGCCAGCATCGAGTGGCTAGGTGGAGAGACCCAGTACTTC
>TRBV28|NA|TRBD1|TRBJ1-2
CASRINRGGYTF
TGTGCCAGCAGAATTAACAGGGGCGGCTACACCTTC
>TRBV5-1|NA|NA|TRBJ1-2
CASSFQGPRNYGYTF
TGCGCCAGCAGCTTCCAGGGCCCCCGGAACTATGGCTACACCTTC
>TRBV25-1|NA|TRBD2|TRBJ2-5
CASSDPKRGAYQETQYF
TGTGCCAGCAGCGACCCGAAGCGGGGGGCGTACCAAGAGACCCAGTACTTC